The 25 T cell receptor beta chains below were found in one sample sequenced in a study of cytomegalovirus exposure and HLA in healthy donors. Researchers ran the PCR with 60 Vbeta and 13 Jbeta primers. Clones were sequenced by immunoSEQ multiplex PCR, and TCRdb holds only the in-frame ones, with some missing. Of about 130,000 clones in the sample, 70% to 85% were seen once. Sequencing was done on a sample of PBMCs. All receptors come from a woman aged 55 to 70 in good health and CMV-seropositive.

The rearrangement links TRBV7-9 to TRBJ2-2; possibly TRBD1 for D (5 bases). Per germline, CDR1 SEHNR and CDR2 FQNEAQ (reference sequence). Trimming took 7 bases from V and 4 from J, leaving 19 bases between them. The CDR3 is 16 amino acids. This chain's CDR3 is CASTPDPGYITGELFF. CDR3 sequence (DNA): TGTGCCAGCACCCCGGATCCAGGGTACATCACCGGGGAGCTGTTTTTT.

This clone was detected a few times. The chain carries TRBV7-6 and TRBJ2-5; the match to TRBD1 covers 9 bases. The J call is in doubt because the DNA end fits TRBJ2-7 better. Germline CDR1 is SGHVS and CDR2 is FNYEAQ. This CDR3 comprises 15 residues. DNA for the CDR3: TGTGCCAGCAGCTTAGGGACAGGGGAAACCTACGAGCAGTACTTC. Amino acid sequence: CASSLGTGETYEQYF.

The chain carries TRBV6-1 and TRBJ1-1; 9 bases line up with TRBD1. The CDR3 is made up of 15 amino acids. CDR1 is MNHNS and CDR2 is SASEGT in the germline V gene. The trim removed 5 bases at V and 6 bases at J, leaving 10 bases unmatched. In DNA form, the CDR3 reads TGTGCCAGCAGTCCAACACAGGGGGCCGGCGCTGAAGCTTTCTTT. Amino acids: CASSPTQGAGAEAFF.

The chain recombines TRBV7-3 with TRBJ1-3; D is ambiguous. The CDR3 extends over 15 amino acids. Per the germline V gene, CDR1 is SGHTA and CDR2 is FQGTGA. The ends were cut back, 2 bases at V and 0 bases at J, with 8 bases in the middle. This CDR3 reads CASSLYANSGNTIYF. The CDR3 coding sequence is TGTGCCAGCAGCTTATACGCTAACTCTGGAAACACCATATATTTT.

This clone occurred once. This rearrangement joins TRBV4-2 to TRBJ1-6; possible D gene TRBD1, 6 bases. Germline V gives CDR1 LGHNA, CDR2 YNFKEQ. V was clipped by 0 bases and J by 6 bases, with 12 bases between them. The CDR3 extends over 16 amino acids. The DNA of the CDR3 is TGTGCCAGCAGCCAAGAGAGGAGCAGGGGTAATTCACCCCTCCACTTT. It yields the protein CASSQERSRGNSPLHF.

This clone showed up just a few times. This chain links TRBV27 with TRBJ1-1; 8 bases are shared with TRBD1. This CDR3 has 15 residues. J lost 5 bases, V lost 5 bases, and 10 bases had no gene match. The germline gives CDR1 MNHEY, CDR2 SMNVEV (reference sequence). The CDR3 sequence: CASSPSWTGRTEAFF. The DNA for the CDR3 is TGTGCCAGCAGTCCTTCATGGACAGGGCGGACTGAAGCTTTCTTT.

This chain links TRBV4-1 with TRBJ2-5, with unresolved D. The CDR3 extends over 12 amino acids. CDR1 and CDR2 (germline): MGHRA, YSYEKL. Trimming took 4 bases from V and 0 from J, leaving 3 bases between them. CDR3 nucleotides: TGCGCCAGCAGCCCCAACCAAGAGACCCAGTACTTC. Amino acid sequence: CASSPNQETQYF.

The chain combines TRBV4-2 with TRBJ2-3, with 10 bases lining up with TRBD2. The CDR3 runs 18 residues. J lost 2 bases, V lost 0 bases, and 8 bases had no gene match. In germline, CDR1 is LGHNA, CDR2 YNFKEQ. The CDR3 loop reads CASSQDWASGGLTDTQYF. Here the CDR3 DNA reads TGTGCCAGCAGCCAAGATTGGGCTAGCGGGGGCCTCACAGATACGCAGTATTTT.

This chain joins TRBV29-1 and TRBJ1-2, with TRBD1 matching 7 bases. Germline lookup yields CDR1 SQVTM and CDR2 ANQGSEA. CDR3 size: 13 residues. The V and J ends lost 3 bases and 4 bases, in that order; junction bases with no gene match: 5. The DNA of the CDR3 is TGCAGCGTTGAGATAGGGACAGCCTATGGCTACACCTTC. Translated: CSVEIGTAYGYTF.

The chain joins TRBV25-1 to TRBJ2-5, with 7 bases aligning to TRBD2. CDR3 length: 15 amino acids. The germline gives CDR1 MGHDK, CDR2 SYGVNS. V shed 0 bases, J shed 4 bases, and the junction held 5 bases outside the gene matches. CDR3 amino acids: CASSEYDGGTETQYF. CDR3 DNA sequence: TGTGCCAGCAGTGAATATGACGGGGGGACAGAGACCCAGTACTTC.

This clone was counted between two and nine times. The genes are TRBV10-3 and TRBJ1-3; tentatively, D is TRBD1 (5 bases). The CDR3 runs 17 residues. Looked up from germline, CDR1 is ENHRY and CDR2 is SYGVKD. The V end was cut by 6 bases, the J end by 0 bases, with 18 bases between. CDR3 protein: CAISTSDTSSSGNTIYF. The CDR3 bases are TGTGCCATCAGCACCTCGGACACCTCGAGCTCTGGAAACACCATATATTTT.

The chain combines TRBV5-1 with TRBJ1-2; unclear D gene. Trimming left V 0 bases short and J 4 bases short, with 16 bases between. This CDR3 spans 16 amino acids. The germline gives CDR1 SGHRS, CDR2 YFSETQ. The CDR3 DNA follows: TGCGCCAGCAGCTTGGGTATTATCGACGGGGTCTATGGCTACACCTTC. Translating gives CASSLGIIDGVYGYTF. Drawing the rest from reference TRBV5-1 and TRBJ1-2, the complete variable domain is KAGVTQTPRYLIKTRGQQVTLSCSPISGHRSVSWYQQTPGQGLQFLFEYFSETQRNKGNFPGRFSGRQFSNSRSEMNVSTLELGDSALYLCASSLGIIDGVYGYTFGSGTRLTVV.

This clone was counted once. This chain uses TRBV5-1 with TRBJ1-3; the D gene is possibly TRBD1 (5 bases). Trimming took 0 bases from V and 0 from J, leaving 10 bases between them. The CDR3 runs to 16 residues. CDR1 is SGHRS and CDR2 is YFSETQ in the germline V gene. CDR3 sequence reads: CASSLGQTGSGNTIYF. CDR3 DNA: TGCGCCAGCAGCTTGGGACAGACGGGCTCTGGAAACACCATATATTTT.

The chain is built from TRBV27 and TRBJ2-7; 8 bases agree with TRBD1. This CDR3 region has 15 residues. From germline, CDR1 is MNHEY and CDR2 SMNVEV (reference sequence). With V trimmed by 5 bases and J by 3 bases, 9 bases remained unmatched. This CDR3 is CASSTLRTGNYEQYF. The CDR3 DNA sequence: TGTGCCAGCAGTACCCTCCGGACAGGGAACTACGAGCAGTACTTC.

The CDR3 DNA reads as TGTGCCAGCAGCCCCCAACCGACAGGGTACGGCTACACCTTC. Its translation: CASSPQPTGYGYTF. This chain connects TRBV14 to TRBJ1-2; 7 bases are a match to TRBD1. Trimming at V came to 4 bases and at J to 8 bases, leaving 10 bases not matched to a gene. The V gene's germline CDR1 is SGHDN and CDR2 FVKESK. The CDR3 length is 14 residues.

This chain connects TRBV4-1 to TRBJ2-2; D ambiguous. Trimming shortened V by 0 bases and J by 4 bases, and 9 bases separated the two germline ends. Germline values: CDR1 MGHRA, CDR2 YSYEKL. This CDR3 is built from 15 residues. The CDR3 nucleotides read TGCGCCAGCAGCCAAGAAGGAAGAGGCACCGGGGAGCTGTTTTTT. It translates to CASSQEGRGTGELFF.

The chain employs TRBV12-5 and TRBJ1-1, with 7 bases identical to TRBD1. The CDR3 is 13 residues long. V gave up 6 bases and J gave up 4 bases; unmatched junction bases: 5. Germline V gene data show CDR1 as LGHNT and CDR2 as FRNRAP. The CDR3 loop reads CASGLEGATEAFF. The DNA for the CDR3 is TGTGCTAGTGGCCTGGAGGGGGCCACTGAAGCTTTCTTT.

The CDR3 reads CASSPGQGWSYNSPLHF. The CDR3 nucleotides read TGTGCCAGCAGCCCAGGACAGGGTTGGTCCTATAATTCACCCCTCCACTTT. The chain joins TRBV14 to TRBJ1-6; the match to TRBD1 covers 8 bases. There are 17 residues in the CDR3. The germline V gene has CDR1 SGHDN and CDR2 FVKESK. Trimming cost V 4 bases and J 1 base; bases outside gene matches: 6.

The genes are TRBV25-1 and TRBJ1-5; 7 bases are a match to TRBD1. The CDR3 has 13 residues. CDR1 MGHDK and CDR2 SYGVNS come from the germline V gene. The V segment lost 3 bases and the J segment 6 bases; nucleotides outside the gene matches: 2. The CDR3 DNA is TGTGCCAGCAGTGAGGCAGGGGGTCAGCCCCAGCATTTT. The encoded protein is CASSEAGGQPQHF.

The rearrangement uses TRBV4-2 and TRBJ2-1, with 8 bases fitting TRBD1. J gave up 9 bases and V 2 bases, and 9 bases lay outside the gene matches. The CDR3 is 15 amino acids. Germline V gene lookup returns CDR1 LGHNA and CDR2 YNFKEQ. The CDR3 protein is CASSQSRGRTTEQFF. CDR3 coding DNA: TGTGCCAGCAGCCAATCCAGGGGGCGTACAACTGAGCAGTTCTTC.

This clone has more than one count but fewer than ten. The chain couples TRBV7-6 to TRBJ1-3; no definite D call. The V end lost 3 bases, the J end lost 0 bases, and 6 bases lay between the germline ends. This CDR3 is 14 amino acids long. The germline V gene has CDR1 SGHVS and CDR2 FNYEAQ. CDR3 in DNA: TGTGCCAGCAGCTTGAGCTACTCTGGAAACACCATATATTTT. Protein: CASSLSYSGNTIYF.

V and J are TRBV5-1 and TRBJ1-1; D may be TRBD1 (5 bases). CDR3 length equals 15 residues. V lost 1 base, J lost 3 bases, and 13 bases lay in between. Germline CDR1 SGHRS, CDR2 YFSETQ. CDR3 region: CASSLFGGGDTEAFF. The CDR3 DNA follows: TGCGCCAGCAGCTTGTTTGGCGGAGGGGACACTGAAGCTTTCTTT.

The CDR3 coding sequence is TGTGCCAGCAGCTTGTCAGGGGATGAAAAACTGTTTTTT. Amino acid sequence: CASSLSGDEKLFF. The rearrangement joins TRBV7-8 to TRBJ1-4, with D possibly matching TRBD1 (6 bases). From germline, CDR1 is SGHVS and CDR2 FQNEAQ. The V and J ends lost 3 bases and 6 bases respectively, with 8 bases between them. The CDR3 totals 13 residues.

This clone was counted a few times. The V call is TRBV7-2, the J call TRBJ2-2; maybe TRBD1 (5 bases). This CDR3 region has 13 residues. V was cut by 5 bases and J by 6 bases, with 10 bases left in between. Germline-derived CDR1 and CDR2 are SGHTA and FQGNSA. The CDR3 DNA follows: TGTGCCAGCAGCACCCAGGGTGCCGGGGAGCTGTTTTTT. Residues: CASSTQGAGELFF. The full variable domain, with the rest looked up from reference TRBV7-2 and TRBJ2-2, is GAGVSQSPSNKVTEKGKDVELRCDPISGHTALYWYRQSLGQGLEFLIYFQGNSAPDKSGLPSDRFSAERTGGSVSTLTIQRTQQEDSAVYLCASSTQGAGELFFGEGSRLTVL.

V gene TRBV2 combines with J gene TRBJ2-2; D is uncertain. CDR3 length equals 15 residues. V was pared by 5 bases and J by 0 bases, with 10 bases between. The germline CDR1 and CDR2 sequences are SNHLY and FYNNEI. The CDR3 loop is CASSLRRANTGELFF. CDR3 nucleotides: TGTGCCAGCAGTCTCCGACGGGCGAACACCGGGGAGCTGTTTTTT.